This TCR beta chain was retrieved from a study of blood T cells in healthy people across ages. Background on the study: For every two T cells, template switching captured about one barcoded beta molecule.

Study findings and constraints: More naive CD4+ cells and higher diversity marked long-lived donors relative to aged donors.

A J-beta primer mix and a sample-barcoded 5' primer were used in a second PCR of roughly 6 to 12 cycles. All samples yielded 2.5 million or more CDR3-containing paired-end reads. TCRdb reprocessed the 5' RACE reads with MiXCR, giving one entry per CDR3 protein. The sample consists of 650,000 to 1,000,000 distinct CDR3 sequences, roughly 34% of them appearing once. V gave up 8 bases and J gave up 0 bases; unmatched junction bases: 10. The CDR3 consists of 16 residues. In germline, CDR1 is SNHLY, CDR2 FYNNEI. Details on this clonotype: The target antigen is unknown. A much larger clone sits a single nucleotide away, making a read error possible.

The receptor comes from a man aged 18-30 years in good health. The material sequenced was blood. The gene calls are TRBV2 and TRBJ1-2, with TRBD1 matching 9 bases. CDR3 DNA: TGTGCCAGCTTGCCGGAACAGGGGGCCACTAACTATGGCTACACCTTC. It codes for CASLPEQGATNYGYTF.